The 12 T cell receptor beta chains reported below all come from one sample, sequenced in a study of T cells in Graves' hyperthyroidism and ophthalmopathy. Amplification of TCR beta CDR3 regions used RNA as the template. An initial round of RT-PCR targeting the TCR CDR3 relied on the HTBI primer set. TCRdb called the multiplex PCR reads again in MiXCR, with one record for every CDR3 protein. The sample records some 180,000 distinct CDR3 sequences, 15% to 20% being singletons. Sequencing was carried out using blood. The receptors derive from a woman aged 50 to 60 with Graves' hyperthyroidism.

This clonotype was detected ten times or more. The rearrangement links TRBV5-1 to TRBJ1-3; D ambiguous. Germline V gene sequence: CDR1 SGHRS, CDR2 YFSETQ. CDR3 length equals 14 residues. Trimming pared 4 bases from V and 0 bases from J, leaving 8 bases between. DNA of the CDR3: TGCGCCAGCAGCCCGGAGTCCTCTGGAAACACCATATATTTT. Protein sequence: CASSPESSGNTIYF. The variable domain in full, completed from reference TRBV5-1 and TRBJ1-3, reads KAGVTQTPRYLIKTRGQQVTLSCSPISGHRSVSWYQQTPGQGLQFLFEYFSETQRNKGNFPGRFSGRQFSNSRSEMNVSTLELGDSALYLCASSPESSGNTIYFGEGSWLTVV.

This clonotype was seen only a few times. The chain uses TRBV9 and TRBJ1-6; 9 positions match TRBD1. The CDR3 sequence is 15 residues long. CDR1 is SGDLS, CDR2 YYNGEE, per germline. Trimming cost V 4 bases and J 10 bases; bases outside gene matches: 9. The CDR3 region has the DNA TGTGCCAGCAGCTCAGGGACAGGGACTTCATCACCCCTCCACTTT. It specifies CASSSGTGTSSPLHF.

This clonotype has at least ten counts. The V gene is TRBV11-3, the J gene TRBJ2-5, with 10 bases aligning to TRBD1. Germline assignment: CDR1 SGHNT and CDR2 YENEEA. Germline trimming cut 5 bases from V and 5 bases from J; bases unmatched to any gene: 11. The CDR3 consists of 16 residues. CDR3 DNA: TGTGCCAGCAGCCCTGGGACAGGGGTTTTACGGGAGACCCAGTACTTC. This translates into CASSPGTGVLRETQYF. The whole variable domain, remainder taken from reference TRBV11-3 and TRBJ2-5, is EAGVVQSPRYKIIEKKQPVAFWCNPISGHNTLYWYLQNLGQGPELLIRYENEEAVDDSQLPKDRFSAERLKGVDSTLKIQPAELGDSAVYLCASSPGTGVLRETQYFGPGTRLLVL.

This clonotype was detected ten times or more. The V call is TRBV24-1, the J call TRBJ2-3; D is unclear. CDR1 and CDR2 from the germline V gene are KGHDR and SFDVKD. V was shortened by 8 bases and J by 4 bases, with 12 bases between the two germline ends. The CDR3 totals 13 residues. The CDR3 DNA follows: TGTGCCACCAAGGCGCCGGGTGCAGATACGCAGTATTTT. Translating gives CATKAPGADTQYF.

The sample holds a few counts of this clonotype. A much larger clone lies one base from this, so it may be a read error. The genes are TRBV3-1 and TRBJ2-4; tentative D call: TRBD2 (6 bases). CDR3 size: 16 residues. V shed 1 base and J shed 2 bases, with 12 bases lying between them. Germline V gene lookup returns CDR1 LGHDT and CDR2 YNNKEL (reference sequence). In DNA, the CDR3 is TGTGCCAGCAGCCAAGGAGGGGCGGGGACCAAAAACATTCAGTACTTC. Translation gives CASSQGGAGTKNIQYF.

This clonotype was seen repeatedly, ten times or more. This chain joins TRBV5-1 and TRBJ2-7, with 9 bases identical to TRBD1. V was clipped by 5 bases and J by 4 bases; unmatched bases: 4. CDR1 is SGHRS and CDR2 is YFSETQ in the germline V gene. CDR3 size: 13 residues. Here the CDR3 reads CASSMDRGYEQYF. The CDR3 bases are TGCGCCAGCAGTATGGACAGGGGATACGAGCAGTACTTC.

This clonotype appeared many times. CDR3 in DNA: TGTGCCAGCAGCTTAACCCCACGGAGGACAGGGAAAGATACGCAGTATTTT. It translates to CASSLTPRRTGKDTQYF. The gene calls are TRBV7-2 and TRBJ2-3, with TRBD1 matching 8 bases. Trimming cost V 2 bases and J 5 bases; bases outside gene matches: 12. From germline, CDR1 is SGHTA and CDR2 FQGNSA. This CDR3 spans 17 amino acids.

This clonotype was counted at least ten times. The V and J genes are TRBV27 and TRBJ1-5; TRBD1 is a possible D gene (6 bases). The CDR3 has 14 amino acids. V gave up 8 bases and J gave up 5 bases, with 16 bases separating them. Germline CDR1 reads MNHEY; CDR2 reads SMNVEV (reference sequence). The CDR3 here is CASSLAGVDQPQHF. In DNA, the CDR3 is TGTGCCAGCTCACTGGCAGGGGTGGATCAGCCCCAGCATTTT.

Written as DNA, the CDR3 is TGTGCCAGCAGCCAAGATCGGTCTGGGCGGGACAGGCCCCCCTCCTACGAGCAGTACTTC. Residues: CASSQDRSGRDRPPSYEQYF. The J gene is TRBJ2-7, the V gene TRBV3-1, with 8 positions matching TRBD1. The germline V gene encodes CDR1 LGHDT and CDR2 YNNKEL (reference sequence). The V and J ends lost 0 bases and 0 bases, in that order; junction bases with no gene match: 16. The CDR3 sequence is 20 residues long.

The V call is TRBV27, the J call TRBJ1-6; tentative D call: TRBD1 (5 bases). Trimming removed 6 bases at V and 6 bases at J, with 12 bases between. Germline loops: CDR1 MNHEY, CDR2 SMNVEV (reference sequence). The CDR3 runs to 14 residues. The DNA for the CDR3 is TGTGCCAGCAGCCTCGGGGGGACTAATTCACCCCTCCACTTT. The encoded protein is CASSLGGTNSPLHF.

This clonotype was seen ten or more times. V and J are TRBV15 and TRBJ1-5; D is ambiguous. Germline lookup yields CDR1 LNHNV and CDR2 YYDKDF (reference sequence). CDR3 length: 17 residues. The V end was cut by 3 bases, the J end by 1 base, with 16 bases between. As DNA, the CDR3 is TGTGCCACCAGCAGGCCTCTGGGGTCGTCCAGCAATCAGCCCCAGCATTTT. Residues: CATSRPLGSSSNQPQHF.

This clonotype was found many times. The gene calls are TRBV27 and TRBJ1-4; D is ambiguous. The CDR3 has 16 residues. The V gene's germline CDR1 is MNHEY and CDR2 SMNVEV (reference sequence). V was clipped by 3 bases and J by 0 bases, with 11 bases between them. The DNA of the CDR3 is TGTGCCAGCAGTTTGTATGGGCCCGCAACTAATGAAAAACTGTTTTTT. Translating it yields CASSLYGPATNEKLFF.